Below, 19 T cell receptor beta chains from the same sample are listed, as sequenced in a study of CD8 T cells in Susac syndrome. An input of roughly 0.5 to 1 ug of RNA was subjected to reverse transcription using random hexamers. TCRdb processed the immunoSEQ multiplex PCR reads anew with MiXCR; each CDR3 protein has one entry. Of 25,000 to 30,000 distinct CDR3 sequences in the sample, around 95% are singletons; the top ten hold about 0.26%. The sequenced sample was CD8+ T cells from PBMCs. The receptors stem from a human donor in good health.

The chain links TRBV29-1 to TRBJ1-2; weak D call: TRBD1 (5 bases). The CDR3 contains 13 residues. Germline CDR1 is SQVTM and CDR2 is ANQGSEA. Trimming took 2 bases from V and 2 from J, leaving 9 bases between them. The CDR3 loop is CSVEKQANYGYTF. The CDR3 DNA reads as TGCAGCGTTGAAAAACAGGCGAACTATGGCTACACCTTC.

CDR3 DNA sequence: TGTGCCAGCAGCCCCCTATCTTACAATGAGCAGTTCTTC. As protein: CASSPLSYNEQFF. V usage is TRBV3-1 and J usage is TRBJ2-1; D remains ambiguous. V was shortened by 4 bases and J by 4 bases, with 8 bases between the two germline ends. The CDR3 is 13 residues long. The V gene's germline CDR1 is LGHDT and CDR2 YNNKEL (reference sequence).

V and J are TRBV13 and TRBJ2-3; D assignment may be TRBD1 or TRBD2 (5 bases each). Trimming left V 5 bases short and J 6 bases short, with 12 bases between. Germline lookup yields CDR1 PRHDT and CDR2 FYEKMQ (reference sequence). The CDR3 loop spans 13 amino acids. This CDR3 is CASSRSGRDTQYF. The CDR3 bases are TGTGCCAGCAGCCGCTCGGGGCGCGATACGCAGTATTTT.

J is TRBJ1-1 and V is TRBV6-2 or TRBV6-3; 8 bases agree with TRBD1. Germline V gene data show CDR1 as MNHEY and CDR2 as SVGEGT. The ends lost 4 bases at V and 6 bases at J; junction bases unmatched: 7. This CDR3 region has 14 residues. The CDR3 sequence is CASSSGGAYAEAFF. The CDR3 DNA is TGTGCCAGCAGTTCAGGGGGCGCATACGCTGAAGCTTTCTTT.

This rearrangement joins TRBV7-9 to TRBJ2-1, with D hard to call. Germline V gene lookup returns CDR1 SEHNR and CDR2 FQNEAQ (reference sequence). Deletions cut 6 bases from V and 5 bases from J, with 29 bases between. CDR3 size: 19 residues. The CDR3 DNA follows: TGTGCCAGCAGTACCGCTACGCCCGACCGGGCCCGGCTGCACAATGAGCAGTTCTTC. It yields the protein CASSTATPDRARLHNEQFF.

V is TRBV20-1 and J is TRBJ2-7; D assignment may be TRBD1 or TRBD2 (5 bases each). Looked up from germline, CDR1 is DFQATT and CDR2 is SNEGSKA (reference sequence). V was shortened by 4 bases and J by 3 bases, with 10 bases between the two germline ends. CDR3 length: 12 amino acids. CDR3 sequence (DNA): TGCAGTGCTATCCGGGACGGCTACGAGCAGTACTTC. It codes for CSAIRDGYEQYF.

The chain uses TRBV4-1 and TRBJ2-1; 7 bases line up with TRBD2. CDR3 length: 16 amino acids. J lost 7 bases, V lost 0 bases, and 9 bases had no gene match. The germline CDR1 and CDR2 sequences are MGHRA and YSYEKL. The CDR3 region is CASSQDWRLAVNEQFF. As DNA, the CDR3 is TGCGCCAGCAGCCAAGATTGGAGACTAGCCGTTAATGAGCAGTTCTTC.

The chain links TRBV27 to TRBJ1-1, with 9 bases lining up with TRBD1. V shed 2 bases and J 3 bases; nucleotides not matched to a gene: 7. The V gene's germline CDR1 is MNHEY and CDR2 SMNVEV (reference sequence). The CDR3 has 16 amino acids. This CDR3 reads CASSLPRDRDYTEAFF. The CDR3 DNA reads TGTGCCAGCAGTTTACCGAGGGACAGGGACTACACTGAAGCTTTCTTT.

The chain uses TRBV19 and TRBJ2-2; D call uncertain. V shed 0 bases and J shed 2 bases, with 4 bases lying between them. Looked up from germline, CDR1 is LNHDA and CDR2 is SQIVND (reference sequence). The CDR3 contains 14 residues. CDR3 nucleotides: TGTGCCAGTAGTATAGACAGAAACACCGGGGAGCTGTTTTTT. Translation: CASSIDRNTGELFF.

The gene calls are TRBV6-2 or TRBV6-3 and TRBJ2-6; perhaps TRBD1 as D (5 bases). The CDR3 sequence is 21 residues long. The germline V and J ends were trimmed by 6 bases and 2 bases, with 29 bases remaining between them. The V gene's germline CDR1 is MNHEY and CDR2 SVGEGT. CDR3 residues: CASRLLGVDGALRPGANVLTF. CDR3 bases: TGTGCCAGCAGATTGCTAGGGGTGGACGGAGCTCTTCGGCCTGGGGCCAACGTCCTGACTTTC.

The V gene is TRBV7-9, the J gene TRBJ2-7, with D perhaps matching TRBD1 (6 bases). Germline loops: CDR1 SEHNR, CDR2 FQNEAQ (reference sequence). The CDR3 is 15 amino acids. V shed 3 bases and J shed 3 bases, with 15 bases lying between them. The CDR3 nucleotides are TGTGCCAGCAGCTTCACATCACAGGGATACTACGAGCAGTACTTC. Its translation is CASSFTSQGYYEQYF.

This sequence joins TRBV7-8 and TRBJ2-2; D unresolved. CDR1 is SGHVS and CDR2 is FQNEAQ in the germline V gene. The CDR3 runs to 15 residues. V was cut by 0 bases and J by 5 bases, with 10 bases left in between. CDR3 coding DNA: TGTGCCAGCAGCTTAGCAATTCAAGGAACCGGGGAGCTGTTTTTT. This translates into CASSLAIQGTGELFF.

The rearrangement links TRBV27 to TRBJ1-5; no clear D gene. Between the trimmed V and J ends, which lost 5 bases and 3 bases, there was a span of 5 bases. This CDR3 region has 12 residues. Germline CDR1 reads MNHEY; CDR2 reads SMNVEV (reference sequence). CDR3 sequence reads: CASSHSNQPQHF. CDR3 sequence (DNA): TGTGCCAGCAGTCATTCCAATCAGCCCCAGCATTTT.

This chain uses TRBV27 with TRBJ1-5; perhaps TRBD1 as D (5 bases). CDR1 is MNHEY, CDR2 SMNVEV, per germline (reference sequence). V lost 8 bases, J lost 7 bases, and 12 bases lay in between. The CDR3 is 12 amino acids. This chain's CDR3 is CASGSGGQPQHF. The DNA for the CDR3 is TGTGCCAGCGGAAGCGGGGGACAGCCCCAGCATTTT.

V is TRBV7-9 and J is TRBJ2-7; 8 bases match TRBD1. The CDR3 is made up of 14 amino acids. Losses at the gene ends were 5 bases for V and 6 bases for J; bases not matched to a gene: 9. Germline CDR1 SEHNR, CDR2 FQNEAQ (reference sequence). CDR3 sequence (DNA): TGTGCCAGCAGCCTAGGACAGGGTACGGGCGAGCAGTACTTC. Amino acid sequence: CASSLGQGTGEQYF.

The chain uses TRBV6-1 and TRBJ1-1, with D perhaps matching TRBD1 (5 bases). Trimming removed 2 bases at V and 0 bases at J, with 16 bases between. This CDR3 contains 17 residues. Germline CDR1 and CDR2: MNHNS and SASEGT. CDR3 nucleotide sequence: TGTGCCAGCAGTGAAAAGAAAGGACACATAATGAACACTGAAGCTTTCTTT. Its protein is CASSEKKGHIMNTEAFF.

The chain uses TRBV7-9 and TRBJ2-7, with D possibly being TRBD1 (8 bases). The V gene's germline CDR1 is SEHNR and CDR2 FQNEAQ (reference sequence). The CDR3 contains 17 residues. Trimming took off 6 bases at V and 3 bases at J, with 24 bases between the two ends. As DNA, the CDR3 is TGTGCCAGCAGTTGGGGGGGGCAGGGGGCATGGAACTACGAGCAGTACTTC. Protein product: CASSWGGQGAWNYEQYF.

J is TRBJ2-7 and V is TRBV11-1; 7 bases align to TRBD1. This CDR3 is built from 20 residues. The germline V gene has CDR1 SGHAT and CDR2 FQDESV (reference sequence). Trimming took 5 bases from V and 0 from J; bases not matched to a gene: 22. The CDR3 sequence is CASSMLTGTARNLYSYEQYF. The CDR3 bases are TGTGCCAGCAGCATGCTTACTGGGACAGCCCGAAACTTATACTCCTACGAGCAGTACTTC.

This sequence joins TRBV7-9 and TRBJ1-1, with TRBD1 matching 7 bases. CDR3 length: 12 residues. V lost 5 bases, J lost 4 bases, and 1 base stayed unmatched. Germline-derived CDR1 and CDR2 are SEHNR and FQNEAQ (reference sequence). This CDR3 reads CASSNRGTEAFF. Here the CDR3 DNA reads TGTGCCAGCAGCAACAGGGGCACTGAAGCTTTCTTT.